This T cell receptor (beta chain) comes out of a study of T cells in Graves' hyperthyroidism and ophthalmopathy (dated by TCRdb to about 2019). About the full investigation: Peripheral blood samples were taken at initial diagnosis, before any treatment was given. TCR V-J signatures able to tell the groups apart were searched for in a discovery cohort of 100 patients, of whom over 40 had Graves' ophthalmopathy and roughly 58 had stable Graves' hyperthyroidism. Whether ophthalmopathy could be predicted prospectively was tested in an independent validation cohort made up of roughly 20 hyperthyroidism patients plus 17 patients who later progressed to ophthalmopathy. For training and testing, the 100 or so patients in the discovery cohort were randomly divided in a 7:3 ratio. The study also compared thyroid tissue and blood T-cell repertoires from five or six Graves' hyperthyroidism patients. Following sampling, methimazole starting at 30 mg daily was given to hyperthyroidism patients, and high-dose intravenous methylprednisolone was given to ophthalmopathy patients. The paper reports TCR Vbeta CDR3 sequencing of roughly 140 peripheral blood samples: approximately 41 ophthalmopathy, under 80 hyperthyroidism and approximately 17 progressor patients. Results the study describes overall, beyond this receptor: In validation, the model predicted progression to ophthalmopathy a median of about 6 months before onset, with 65% to 71% sensitivity and 72.22% specificity. No statistical method was used to fix the sample size in advance, and group allocation was not hidden from the investigators. A model built on a 13 V-J signature distinguished ophthalmopathy from stable hyperthyroidism, reaching 85% to 90% sensitivity and around 81% specificity in cross-validation and 80%/75% in testing. Most expanded thyroid clonotypes (frequency above 0.001) were also found in blood, which suggests that blood repertoires may mirror thyroid immune responses.

The CDR3 goes from the cysteine to the phenylalanine over 15 residues. Just the 45-base CDR3 DNA is kept, in frame starting at base 1. V lost 8 bases and J lost 1 base, and the count of bases not matched to a germline gene is 3. This clonotype was counted only a few times. Its antigen remains unidentified. No base qualities exist here, and no much larger clone lies one base off it. Moderately to severely active disease, a Clinical Activity Score of at least 3, a NOSPECS grade of at least 4, and a duration under 3 months were present in ophthalmopathy patients. Any patient with an uncontrolled infection, another autoimmune disease, pregnancy or lactation was excluded. Diagnoses were established on the basis of clinical symptoms, serum thyroxine and TRAb, thyroid ultrasound, and orbital computed tomography. PBMCs were isolated from 8 to 10 ml of fresh peripheral blood by Ficoll-Paque density gradient centrifugation. Total RNA was extracted using Trizol reagent, and RNA quality was assessed on an Agilent 2100 Bioanalyzer.

The TCR beta CDR3 regions were amplified from RNA transcripts. The first round of RT-PCR for the TCR CDR3 was performed with the HTBI primer set and the Qiagen OneStep RT-PCR kit. Libraries were constructed in a second round of multiplex PCR, after which size selection and purification were performed. Libraries were sequenced paired-end with 100 bp reads on an Illumina HiSeq2000. In the source study's methods: Raw data were processed with SOAPnuke, discarding reads with adapters, uncalled bases, mean Phred below 15, or no exact constant-primer or identifier match. COPE v1.2.5 was used to merge high-quality paired reads, and clonotypes were defined as unique nucleotide sequences. MiTCR v1.1 was used to align clonotypes to the IMGT TRBV, TRBD and TRBJ reference segments. Analysis was restricted to V-J combinations with a frequency above 0.0001, which covered about 99% of repertoires. A TCS score was defined as the ratio of F50 (clonal expansion) to E x V (chaos), with BLOSUM62-based TCRdist applied between CDR3 peptides within each V-J. Welch's t-statistics and random forest reduced 514 V-J features to about 13, which were used in a naive Bayes classifier (R e1071). TCRdb reprocessing: public reads trimmed at Q25 with fastp, clones called with MiXCR, in-frame beta chains kept. Identical CDR3 proteins give one entry, which carries the most common genes and DNA. The authors' filters were not applied to this entry. The sample records about half a million distinct CDR3 sequences, 15% to 20% of which are singletons. The top ten hold 25% to 30% of the sample.

Sequencing was carried out using blood. This receptor was obtained from a woman in her thirties with Graves' ophthalmopathy. This receptor chain uses TRBV12-3 or TRBV12-4 and TRBJ2-6; 9 central bases correspond to TRBD1. The DNA is as follows: TGTGCCAGCGGGACAGGGCCGTCTGGGGCCAACGTCCTGACTTTC. Its coded protein is CASGTGPSGANVLTF.